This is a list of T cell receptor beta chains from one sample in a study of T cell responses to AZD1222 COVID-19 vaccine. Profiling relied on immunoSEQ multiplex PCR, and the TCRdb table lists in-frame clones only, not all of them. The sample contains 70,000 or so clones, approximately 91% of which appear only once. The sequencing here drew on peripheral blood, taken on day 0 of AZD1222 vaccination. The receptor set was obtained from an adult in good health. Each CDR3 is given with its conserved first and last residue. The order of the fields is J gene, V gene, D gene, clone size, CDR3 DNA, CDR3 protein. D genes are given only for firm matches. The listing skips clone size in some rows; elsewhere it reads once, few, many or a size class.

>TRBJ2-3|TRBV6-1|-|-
TGTGCCAGCAGTGATTACGGCGTTGTAGACTCTAGCACAGATACGCAGTATTTT
CASSDYGVVDSSTDTQYF
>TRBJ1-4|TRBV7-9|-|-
TGTGCCAGCAGCTTAAAAGATGCTAATGAAAAACTGTTTTTT
CASSLKDANEKLFF
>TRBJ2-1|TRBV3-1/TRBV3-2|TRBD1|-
TGTGCCAGCAGCCGACGACAGGGCTCCTACAATGAGCAGTTCTTC
CASSRRQGSYNEQFF
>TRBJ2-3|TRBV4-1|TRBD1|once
TGCGCCAGCAGCCAGGGACAGTTGAGCACAGATACGCAGTATTTT
CASSQGQLSTDTQYF
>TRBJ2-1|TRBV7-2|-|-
TGTGCCAGCAGCTTAGCCTTCACAGGGAAGGGTGAGCAGTTCTTC
CASSLAFTGKGEQFF
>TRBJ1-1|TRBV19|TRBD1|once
TGTGCCAGTAGTGCCGGGACAGGGCATGCTGAAGCTTTCTTT
CASSAGTGHAEAFF
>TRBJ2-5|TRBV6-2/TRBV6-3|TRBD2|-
TGTGCCAGCAGTCGGACTAGCGGGAGAGAGACCCAGTACTTC
CASSRTSGRETQYF
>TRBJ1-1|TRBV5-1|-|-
TGCGCCAGCAGAAAATTTGAAGGGCTTAGCACTGAAGCTTTCTTT
CASRKFEGLSTEAFF
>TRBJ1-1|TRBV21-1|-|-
TGTGCCAGCAGCAAAACTGGCGAGGGGCGGATGAACACTGAAGCTTTCTTT
CASSKTGEGRMNTEAFF
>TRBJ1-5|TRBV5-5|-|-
TGTGCCAGCAGCTTGTACACTAGCGGGGATCAGCCCCAGCATTTT
CASSLYTSGDQPQHF
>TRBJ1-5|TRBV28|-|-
TGTGCCAGCACCTTAACAGATCAGCCCCAGCATTTT
CASTLTDQPQHF
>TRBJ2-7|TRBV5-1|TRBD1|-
TGCGCCAGCAGACAGGGGGCGCGTGACGAGCAGTACTTC
CASRQGARDEQYF
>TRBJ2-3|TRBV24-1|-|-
TGTGCCACCAGTGTCGGGGGCACAGATACGCAGTATTTT
CATSVGGTDTQYF
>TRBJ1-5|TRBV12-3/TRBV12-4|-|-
TGTGCCAGCAGTTTTGGAGATCAGCCCCAGCATTTT
CASSFGDQPQHF
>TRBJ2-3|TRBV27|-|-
TGTGCCAGCAGTTTAGACCCTACAGATACGCAGTATTTT
CASSLDPTDTQYF
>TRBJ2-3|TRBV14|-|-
TGTGCCAGCAGCCAAGATCGCGGGATCCTCACAGATACGCAGTATTTT
CASSQDRGILTDTQYF
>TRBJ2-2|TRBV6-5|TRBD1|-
TGTGCCAGCAGTTGGCGACAGGGGAACACCGGGGAGCTGTTTTTT
CASSWRQGNTGELFF
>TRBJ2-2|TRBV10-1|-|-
TGCGCCAGCAGTGGTAGCGAGGCTAACACCGGGGAGCTGTTTTTT
CASSGSEANTGELFF
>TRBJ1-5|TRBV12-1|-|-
TGTGCCAGCAGCTTTTTTTTAGGCAGAGAAGATCAGCCCCAGCATTTT
CASSFFLGREDQPQHF
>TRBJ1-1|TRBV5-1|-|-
TGCGCCAGCAGCTTGGGATGGAACACTGAAGCTTTCTTT
CASSLGWNTEAFF
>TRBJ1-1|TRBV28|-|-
TGTGCCAGCAGTACAGCCGACGGGACCCAATGGGGCGTAAAGAACACTGAAGCTTTCTTT
CASSTADGTQWGVKNTEAFF
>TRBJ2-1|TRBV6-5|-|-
TGTGCCAGCAGTTACTCGATGAGTAGCAATGAGCAGTTCTTC
CASSYSMSSNEQFF
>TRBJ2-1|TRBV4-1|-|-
TGCGCCAGCAGCCAAGAAGGAAGAAGGGGAAGTCGAAATGAGCAGTTCTTC
CASSQEGRRGSRNEQFF
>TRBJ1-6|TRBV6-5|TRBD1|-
TGTGCCAGCAGCTCGCCGGGACAGGGTGGTTCACCCCTCCACTTT
CASSSPGQGGSPLHF
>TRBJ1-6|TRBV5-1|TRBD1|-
TGCGCCAGCAGCTCGGGACAGGGAATGGTTAATTCACCCCTCCACTTT
CASSSGQGMVNSPLHF
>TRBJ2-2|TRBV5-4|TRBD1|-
TGTGCCAGCAGCTTGACGACAGGGGGGACCGGGGAGCTGTTTTTT
CASSLTTGGTGELFF
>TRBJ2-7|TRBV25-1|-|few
TGTGCCAGCAGTGTTCCAGGGACCTACGAGCAGTACTTC
CASSVPGTYEQYF
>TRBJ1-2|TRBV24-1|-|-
TGTGCCACCAGTGATTCAGGGATACGGCACCCTGGCTACACCTTC
CATSDSGIRHPGYTF
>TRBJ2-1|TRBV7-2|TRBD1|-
TGTGCCAGCAGCTTAGTTTCGCAGGGGGCAATCTACAATGAGCAGTTCTTC
CASSLVSQGAIYNEQFF
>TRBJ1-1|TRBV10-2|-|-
TGCGCCAGCAGTGAAGAGTTCGGTGGGGGGGACACTGAAGCTTTCTTT
CASSEEFGGGDTEAFF
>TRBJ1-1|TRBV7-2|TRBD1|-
TGTGCCAGCAGCCTCCACGGGAGGGGGCGTGGGAACACTGAAGCTTTCTTT
CASSLHGRGRGNTEAFF
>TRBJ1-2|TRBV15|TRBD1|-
TGTGCCACCAGCAGAGGGGTTTGGGGACAGGACTATGGCTACACCTTC
CATSRGVWGQDYGYTF
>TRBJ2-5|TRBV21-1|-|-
TGTGCCAGCAGTATACAGACCCAGACCCAGTACTTC
CASSIQTQTQYF
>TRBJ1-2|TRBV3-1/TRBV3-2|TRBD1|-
TGTGCCAGCAGCCAACTACGACCGGGACAGGGAGCGAGTAACTATGGCTACACCTTC
CASSQLRPGQGASNYGYTF
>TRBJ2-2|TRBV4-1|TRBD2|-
TGCGCCAGCAGACAAACTGGACTAGCGGGAGGGAGGAGTACCGGGGAGCTGTTTTTT
CASRQTGLAGGRSTGELFF
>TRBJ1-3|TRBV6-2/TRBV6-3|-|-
TGTGCCAGCAGTATTTCTGGAAACACCATATATTTT
CASSISGNTIYF
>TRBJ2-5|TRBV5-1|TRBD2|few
TGCGCCAGCAGCTTCGGGGGAGGGTCCCTGTACCAAGAGACCCAGTACTTC
CASSFGGGSLYQETQYF
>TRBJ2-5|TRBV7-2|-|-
TGTGCCAGCAGCTCGGACAGACAGTACCAAGAGACCCAGTACTTC
CASSSDRQYQETQYF
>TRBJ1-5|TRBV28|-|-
TGTGCCAGCCTTCCGGGCAGGGGAGGTCAGCCCCAGCATTTT
CASLPGRGGQPQHF
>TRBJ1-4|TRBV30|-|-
TGTGCCTGGAGCCCGGGATGGTCGGGTGAAAAACTGTTTTTT
CAWSPGWSGEKLFF
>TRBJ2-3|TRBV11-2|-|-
TGTGCCAGCAGCGAAGTAGATACGCAGTATTTT
CASSEVDTQYF
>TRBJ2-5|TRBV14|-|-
TGTGCCAGCAGCCAAGATACCGGGACCCGGGAGACCCAGTACTTC
CASSQDTGTRETQYF
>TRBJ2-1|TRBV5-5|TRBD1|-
TGTGCCAGCAGCGCCACAGGGGGTGATGAGCAGTTCTTC
CASSATGGDEQFF
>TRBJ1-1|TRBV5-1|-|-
TGCGCCAGCAGCCCGACGGGAGGGGTCCTGAACACTGAAGCTTTCTTT
CASSPTGGVLNTEAFF
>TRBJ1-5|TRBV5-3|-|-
TGTGCCAGAAGCTACAATGGGGGGAGTGGGCCCCAGCATTTT
CARSYNGGSGPQHF
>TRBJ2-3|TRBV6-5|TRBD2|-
TGTGCCAGCAGTTACTCGATAGCGGGAAGCACAGATACGCAGTATTTT
CASSYSIAGSTDTQYF
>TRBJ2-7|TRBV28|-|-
TGTGCCAGCAGTTTTGGGGTTACGACCTACGAGCAGTACTTC
CASSFGVTTYEQYF
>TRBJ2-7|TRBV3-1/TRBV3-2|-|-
TGTGCCAGCAGCCAAGCCCTAGCGACCCGCTACGAGCAGTACTTC
CASSQALATRYEQYF
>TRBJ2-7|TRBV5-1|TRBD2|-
TGCGCCAGCAGCTTGGGAGTGGGTAGCGGGATACTCTACGAGCAGTACTTC
CASSLGVGSGILYEQYF
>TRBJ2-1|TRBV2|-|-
TGTGCCAGCAGCGGACTTTCGTATTCCTACAATGAGCAGTTCTTC
CASSGLSYSYNEQFF